This T cell receptor (beta chain) was recorded in a study of T-cell reconstitution after alpha-beta-depleted transplantation in children listed by TCRdb under 2016. For context, the study as a whole: Using TCR repertoire profiling, the study followed T-cell immune reconstitution in a quantitative way in children after TCRalphabeta/CD19-depleted allogeneic hematopoietic cell transplantation.

In regard to this clonotype: The antigen it binds to is not known. Per-base quality was not reported, and no clone a single base away is much larger than it.

The sample's treatment or condition label is to be understood as: allogeneic hematopoietic cell transplantation with graft depleted of TCRalphabeta T cells and CD19 B cells. The children who served as transplant recipients had been given grafts of TCRalphabeta/CD19-depleted allogeneic hematopoietic cells. For this chain, trimming is 8 bases at the V end and 7 bases at the J end, and the number of junction bases without a gene match is 8. From cysteine to phenylalanine, the CDR3 is 14 amino acids long. The kept DNA is CDR3 alone, 42 bases in frame from the first base. The germline V gene sets CDR1 to SNHLY and CDR2 to FYNNEI. Libraries were constructed by PCR. Sequenced on an Illumina HiSeq 2500. Molecular barcoding was employed in the preparation of TCR libraries, with unique molecular identifiers being used to normalize TCRbeta repertoire quantification. TCRdb itself trimmed the public reads at Q25 with fastp, ran MiXCR and retained productive beta chains. Entries that share a CDR3 protein sequence are merged under the most common genes and DNA. A total of about a million distinct CDR3 sequences appear in this sample, about 31% of them only once. The top ten clones comprise about 28% of the sample.

Broader findings and caveats from the paper: The apparently early alphabetaT-cell count recovery about two months after transplant was reportedly dependent on only several hundred rapidly expanded clones derived from non-depleted graft cells. The frequencies of hyperexpanded clones fell over the following months, and after one year, T-cell counts and TCRbeta diversity were mostly attributed to newly produced T cells. In some patients, the high TCRbeta diversity seen at day 60 was put down to recipient T cells and intrathymic progenitors that had survived conditioning.

The sequence derives from a boy under two years old who had a stem cell transplant for SCID, so the T cells may come from the graft donor. Sequenced here: PBMCs, mostly from graft donor cells, sampled 360 days after TCRalphabeta/CD19-depleted stem cell transplant. The chain links TRBV2 with TRBJ1-6, with 7 central nucleotides matching TRBD1. The DNA sequence is TGTGCCAGCTCCCCAATGACAGGGAATTCACCCCTCCACTTT. It specifies CASSPMTGNSPLHF.